The present entry profiles one T cell receptor (beta chain) with its context. Its antigen remains unidentified. The source of the sample is a study of shared clonotypes between healthy human individuals. Study outcomes and limitations: A generally larger estimated richness was seen in naive subsets than in memory subsets.

Sorted-subset replicate PCRs used about 180 ng DNA, 25,000 to 30,000 T cell genomes. Original handling: Because ImmunoSEQ provided only junction sequences with no quality scores, the filtering differed. TCRdb keeps only in-frame clones here, not all; method: immunoSEQ multiplex PCR. V and J calls and clone size follow that table, whereas D and trimming were derived from the DNA. The sample holds 2 million to 2.5 million clones, roughly 90% seen once. The specimen was naive CD4+ T cells from PBMCs. The subset here: CD45RA+ positively selected. The sequence was collected from a man younger than 35 in good health. Some clones in this sample may be carry-over from other donors' samples.

The CDR3 sequence is CASSSDSRAGNTEAFF. Written as DNA, the CDR3 is TGTGCCAGCAGCTCCGACTCCCGGGCTGGGAACACTGAAGCTTTCTTT. This chain joins TRBV7-9 and TRBJ1-1, with D hard to call. Trimming stripped 4 bases from V and 1 base from J, with 16 bases between. Germline V gives CDR1 SEHNR, CDR2 FQNEAQ (reference sequence). This CDR3 is 16 amino acids long. The complete variable domain, with remaining parts taken from reference TRBV7-9 and TRBJ1-1, reads DTGVSQNPRHKITKRGQNVTFRCDPISEHNRLYWYRQTLGQGPEFLTYFQNEAQLEKSRLLSDRFSAERPKGSFSTLEIQRTEQGDSAMYLCASSSDSRAGNTEAFFGQGTRLTVV.